The 2 T cell receptor beta chains reported below all come from one sample, sequenced in a study of T cell changes during pregnancy in multiple sclerosis. The repertoire was sequenced with immunoSEQ multiplex PCR; TCRdb's copy has only in-frame clones and lacks some. The sample shows around 50,000 clones, about 94% of them seen only once. The material sequenced was CD8+ T cells from peripheral blood mononuclear cells, taken in the first trimester of pregnancy. These receptors originate from a female donor with multiple sclerosis, enrolled in a pregnancy study.

This chain joins TRBV13 and TRBJ2-3; 10 positions agree with TRBD2. The CDR3 runs 16 residues. Germline CDR1 is PRHDT and CDR2 is FYEKMQ (reference sequence). V shed 0 bases and J 12 bases; nucleotides not matched to a gene: 12. CDR3: CASSLGLASGGLGQYF. The CDR3 DNA follows: TGTGCCAGCAGCTTAGGCCTGGCTAGCGGGGGCCTAGGACAGTATTTT.

The V gene is TRBV30, the J gene TRBJ1-1; 7 bases fit TRBD1. Trimming took 0 bases from V and 5 from J; bases not matched to a gene: 9. Germline CDR1 GTSNPN, CDR2 SVGIG (reference sequence). This CDR3 region has 15 residues. CDR3 protein: CAWSVGEGARTEAFF. The DNA of the CDR3 is TGTGCCTGGAGTGTAGGCGAGGGGGCGCGAACTGAAGCTTTCTTT.